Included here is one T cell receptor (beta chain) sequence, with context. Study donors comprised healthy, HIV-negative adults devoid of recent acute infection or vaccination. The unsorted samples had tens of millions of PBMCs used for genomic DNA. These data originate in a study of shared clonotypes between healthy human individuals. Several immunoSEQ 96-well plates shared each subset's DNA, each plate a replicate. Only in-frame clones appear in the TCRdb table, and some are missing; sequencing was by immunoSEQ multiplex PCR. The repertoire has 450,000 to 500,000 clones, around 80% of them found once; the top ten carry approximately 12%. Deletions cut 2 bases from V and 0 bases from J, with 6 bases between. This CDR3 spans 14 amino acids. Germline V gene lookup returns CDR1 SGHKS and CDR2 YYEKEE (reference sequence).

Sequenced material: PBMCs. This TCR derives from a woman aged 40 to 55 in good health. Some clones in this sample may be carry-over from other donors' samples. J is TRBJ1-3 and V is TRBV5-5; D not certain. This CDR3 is CASSLPLSGNTIYF. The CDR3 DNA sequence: TGTGCCAGCAGCTTACCGCTCTCTGGAAACACCATATATTTT.